This T cell receptor beta chain emerged from a study of T cell responses to AZD1222 COVID-19 vaccine. The assay was immunoSEQ multiplex PCR, and TCRdb's table has in-frame clones only and misses some. The sample lists around 70,000 clones, 85% occurring once. Study-wide results and limits: Donors in the cohort were predominantly white British and more often female, and clonal diversity was possibly underestimated. At baseline, seropositivity was found in only a handful of AZD1222 recipients.

V shed 0 bases and J shed 5 bases, with 17 bases lying between them. The CDR3 extends over 16 amino acids. Looked up from germline, CDR1 is SGHRS and CDR2 is YFSETQ. On this clone itself: Its target is unknown.

The starting material was peripheral blood, obtained on day 0 of AZD1222 vaccination. This TCR was sampled from an adult in good health. The V gene is TRBV5-1, the J gene TRBJ1-1, with TRBD1 as a possible D gene (5 bases). The CDR3 spells CASSLDTGIGGTEAFF. The CDR3 region has the DNA TGCGCCAGCAGCTTGGATACTGGGATCGGGGGAACTGAAGCTTTCTTT. Combining the CDR3 with reference TRBV5-1 and TRBJ1-1 gives the whole variable domain KAGVTQTPRYLIKTRGQQVTLSCSPISGHRSVSWYQQTPGQGLQFLFEYFSETQRNKGNFPGRFSGRQFSNSRSEMNVSTLELGDSALYLCASSLDTGIGGTEAFFGQGTRLTVV.